What follows is one T cell receptor (beta chain) and its context. Its specificity is not known. Relative to the germline gene, one junction end is altered; a read error may explain this. Germline CDR1 and CDR2: SEHNR and FQNEAQ (reference sequence). The CDR3 is 15 amino acids. This record belongs to a study of cytomegalovirus exposure and HLA in healthy donors. General study findings and limits: Later on, an analysis found that several of the most significant clusters appeared to be linked to common viral pathogens, which included parvovirus B19.

Primers for the PCR totalled 60 Vbeta and 13 Jbeta. In the authors' methods: A follow-up analysis tallied tens of millions of unique TCR beta chains, some 11 million shared. The repertoire was sequenced with immunoSEQ multiplex PCR; TCRdb's copy has only in-frame clones and lacks some. V and J calls and clone size are as listed in that table; D and trimming were resolved from the DNA. The profile shows about 94,000 clones, over 50% of them singletons. This clonotype originated in a man aged 30 to 39 in good health and CMV-seronegative. V is TRBV7-9 and J is TRBJ2-7, with D possibly matching TRBD2 (5 bases). The material sequenced was PBMCs. CDR3 protein: CSSSLALGTSYEQYF. DNA for the CDR3: TGTTCCAGCAGCTTAGCGCTAGGCACCTCTTACGAGCAGTACTTC.